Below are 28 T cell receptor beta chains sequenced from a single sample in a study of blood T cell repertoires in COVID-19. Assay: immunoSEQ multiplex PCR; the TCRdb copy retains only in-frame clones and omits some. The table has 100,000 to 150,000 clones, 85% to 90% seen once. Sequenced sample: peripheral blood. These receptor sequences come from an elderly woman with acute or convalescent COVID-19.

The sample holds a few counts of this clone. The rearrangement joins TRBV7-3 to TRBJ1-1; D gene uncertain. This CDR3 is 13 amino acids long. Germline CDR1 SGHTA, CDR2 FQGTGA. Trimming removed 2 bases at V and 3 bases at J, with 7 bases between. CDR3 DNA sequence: TGTGCCAGCAGCTTATTATTTGACACTGAAGCTTTCTTT. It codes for CASSLLFDTEAFF.

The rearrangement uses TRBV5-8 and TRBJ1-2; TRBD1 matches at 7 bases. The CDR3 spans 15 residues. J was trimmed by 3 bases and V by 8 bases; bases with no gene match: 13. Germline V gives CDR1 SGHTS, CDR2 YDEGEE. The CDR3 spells CASLQQGTRHYGYTF. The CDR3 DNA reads TGTGCCAGTCTCCAACAGGGGACACGTCACTATGGCTACACCTTC.

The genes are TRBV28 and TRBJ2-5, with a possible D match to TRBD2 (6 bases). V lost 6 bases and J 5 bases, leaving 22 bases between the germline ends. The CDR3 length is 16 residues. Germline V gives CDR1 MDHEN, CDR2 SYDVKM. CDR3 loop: CASSSTRGGWEETQYF. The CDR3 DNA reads TGTGCCAGCAGCTCCACCCGAGGAGGGTGGGAGGAGACCCAGTACTTC.

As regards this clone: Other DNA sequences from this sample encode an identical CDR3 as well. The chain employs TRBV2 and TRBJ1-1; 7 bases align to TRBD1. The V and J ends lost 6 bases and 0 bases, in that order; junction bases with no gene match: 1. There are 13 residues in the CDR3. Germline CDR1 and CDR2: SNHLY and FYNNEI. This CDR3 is CASRGQMNTEAFF. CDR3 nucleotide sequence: TGTGCCAGCAGGGGACAGATGAACACTGAAGCTTTCTTT.

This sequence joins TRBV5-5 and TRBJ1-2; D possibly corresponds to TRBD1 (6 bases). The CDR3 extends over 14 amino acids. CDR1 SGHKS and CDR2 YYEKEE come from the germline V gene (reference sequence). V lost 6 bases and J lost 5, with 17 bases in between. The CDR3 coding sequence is TGTGCCAGCATCCGTACAGGGAGAGGGTATGGCTACACCTTC. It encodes CASIRTGRGYGYTF.

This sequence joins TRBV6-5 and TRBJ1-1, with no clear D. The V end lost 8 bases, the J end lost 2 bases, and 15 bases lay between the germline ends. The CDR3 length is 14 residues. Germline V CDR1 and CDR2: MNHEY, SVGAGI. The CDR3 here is CASHPEWANTEAFF. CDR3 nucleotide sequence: TGTGCCAGCCATCCTGAGTGGGCCAACACTGAAGCTTTCTTT.

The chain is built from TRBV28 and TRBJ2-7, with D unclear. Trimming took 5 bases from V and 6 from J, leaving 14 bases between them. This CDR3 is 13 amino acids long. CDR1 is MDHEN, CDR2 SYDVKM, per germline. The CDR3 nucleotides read TGTGCCAGCAGTCCGGGTGAAGTGGGCGAGCAGTACGTC. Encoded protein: CASSPGEVGEQYV.

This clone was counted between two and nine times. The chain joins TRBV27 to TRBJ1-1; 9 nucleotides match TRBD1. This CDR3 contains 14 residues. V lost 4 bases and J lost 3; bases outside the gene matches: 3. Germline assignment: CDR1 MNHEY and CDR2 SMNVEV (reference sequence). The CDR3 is CASSYRGLYTEAFF. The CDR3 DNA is TGTGCCAGCAGTTACAGGGGGCTGTACACTGAAGCTTTCTTT.

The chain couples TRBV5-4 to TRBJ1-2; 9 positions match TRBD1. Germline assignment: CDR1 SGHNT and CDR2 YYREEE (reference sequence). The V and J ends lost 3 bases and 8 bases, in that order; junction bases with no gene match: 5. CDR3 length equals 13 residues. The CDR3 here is CASSSDRGSGYTF. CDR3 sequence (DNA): TGTGCCAGCAGCTCGGACAGGGGATCGGGCTACACCTTC.

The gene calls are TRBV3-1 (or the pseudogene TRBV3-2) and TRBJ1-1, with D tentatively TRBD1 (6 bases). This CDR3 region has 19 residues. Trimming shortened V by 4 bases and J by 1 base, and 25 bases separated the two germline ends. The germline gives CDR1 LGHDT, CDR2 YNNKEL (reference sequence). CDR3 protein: CASSLLNEWTAQGNTEAFF. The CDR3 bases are TGTGCCAGCAGCCTTTTAAACGAATGGACAGCTCAGGGGAACACTGAAGCTTTCTTT.

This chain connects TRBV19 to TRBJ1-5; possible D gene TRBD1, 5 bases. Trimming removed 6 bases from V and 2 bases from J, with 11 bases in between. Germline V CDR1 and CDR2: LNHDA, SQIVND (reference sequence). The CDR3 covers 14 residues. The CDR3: CASSRRGRNQPQHF. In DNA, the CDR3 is TGTGCCAGTAGCCGGCGGGGCCGCAATCAGCCCCAGCATTTT.

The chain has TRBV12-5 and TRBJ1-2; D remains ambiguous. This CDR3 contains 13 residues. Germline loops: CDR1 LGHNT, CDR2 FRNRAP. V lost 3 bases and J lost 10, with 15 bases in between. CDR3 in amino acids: CASGFFEGRDYTF. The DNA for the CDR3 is TGTGCTAGTGGTTTTTTTGAGGGTCGCGACTACACCTTC.

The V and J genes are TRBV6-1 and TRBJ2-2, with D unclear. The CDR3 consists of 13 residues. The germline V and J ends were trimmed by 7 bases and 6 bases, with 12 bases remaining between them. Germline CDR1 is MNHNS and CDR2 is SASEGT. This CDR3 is CASNLQLSGELFF. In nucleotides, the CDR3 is TGTGCCAGCAATCTACAGCTTTCCGGGGAGCTGTTTTTT.

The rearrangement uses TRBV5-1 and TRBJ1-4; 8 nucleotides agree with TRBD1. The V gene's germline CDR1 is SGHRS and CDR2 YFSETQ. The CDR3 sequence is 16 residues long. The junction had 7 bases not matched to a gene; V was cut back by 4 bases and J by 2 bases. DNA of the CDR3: TGCGCCAGCAGCCCCGCCGGACAGGGCACTAATGAAAAACTGTTTTTT. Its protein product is CASSPAGQGTNEKLFF. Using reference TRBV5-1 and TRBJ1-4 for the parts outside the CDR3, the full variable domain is KAGVTQTPRYLIKTRGQQVTLSCSPISGHRSVSWYQQTPGQGLQFLFEYFSETQRNKGNFPGRFSGRQFSNSRSEMNVSTLELGDSALYLCASSPAGQGTNEKLFFGSGTQLSVL.

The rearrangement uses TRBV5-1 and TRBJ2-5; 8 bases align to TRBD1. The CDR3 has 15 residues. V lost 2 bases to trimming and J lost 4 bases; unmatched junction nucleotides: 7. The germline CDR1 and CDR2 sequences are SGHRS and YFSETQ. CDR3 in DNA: TGCGCCAGCAGCTTTCAGGGGGCAACAGGAGAGACCCAGTACTTC. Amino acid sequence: CASSFQGATGETQYF. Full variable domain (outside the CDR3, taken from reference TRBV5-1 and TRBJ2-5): KAGVTQTPRYLIKTRGQQVTLSCSPISGHRSVSWYQQTPGQGLQFLFEYFSETQRNKGNFPGRFSGRQFSNSRSEMNVSTLELGDSALYLCASSFQGATGETQYFGPGTRLLVL.

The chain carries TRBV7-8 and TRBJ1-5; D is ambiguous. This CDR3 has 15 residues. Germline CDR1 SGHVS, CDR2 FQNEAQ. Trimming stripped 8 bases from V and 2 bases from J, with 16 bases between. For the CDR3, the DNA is TGTGCCAGCCAAACATCTCCCCAGGGCAATCAGCCCCAGCATTTT. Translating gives CASQTSPQGNQPQHF.

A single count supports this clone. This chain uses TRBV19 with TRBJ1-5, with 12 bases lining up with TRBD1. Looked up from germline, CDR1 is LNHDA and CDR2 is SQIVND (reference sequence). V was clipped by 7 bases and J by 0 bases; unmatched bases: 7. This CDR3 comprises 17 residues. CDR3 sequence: CASTGTGGYSSNQPQHF. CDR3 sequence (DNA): TGTGCCAGTACAGGGACAGGGGGCTACTCTAGCAATCAGCCCCAGCATTTT. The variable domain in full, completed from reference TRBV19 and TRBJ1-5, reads DGGITQSPKYLFRKEGQNVTLSCEQNLNHDAMYWYRQDPGQGLRLIYYSQIVNDFQKGDIAEGYSVSREKKESFPLTVTSAQKNPTAFYLCASTGTGGYSSNQPQHFGDGTRLSIL.

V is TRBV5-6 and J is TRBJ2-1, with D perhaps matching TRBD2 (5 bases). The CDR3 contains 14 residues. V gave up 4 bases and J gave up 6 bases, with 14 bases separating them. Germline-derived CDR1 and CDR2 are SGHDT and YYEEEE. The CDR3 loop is CASSPLFLANEQFF. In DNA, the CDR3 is TGTGCCAGCAGCCCCCTCTTTCTAGCCAATGAGCAGTTCTTC.

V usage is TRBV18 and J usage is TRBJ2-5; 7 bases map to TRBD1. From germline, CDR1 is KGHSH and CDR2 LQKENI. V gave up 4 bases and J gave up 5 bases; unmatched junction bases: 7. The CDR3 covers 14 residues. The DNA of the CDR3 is TGTGCCAGCTCACTGGGGACAGAGGGGGAGACCCAGTACTTC. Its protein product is CASSLGTEGETQYF.

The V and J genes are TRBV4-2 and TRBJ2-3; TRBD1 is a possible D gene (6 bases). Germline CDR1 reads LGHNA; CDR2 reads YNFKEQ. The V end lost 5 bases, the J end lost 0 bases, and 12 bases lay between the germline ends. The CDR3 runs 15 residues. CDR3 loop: CASSYTRGSTDTQYF. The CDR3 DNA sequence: TGTGCCAGCAGCTACACCAGGGGAAGCACAGATACGCAGTATTTT.

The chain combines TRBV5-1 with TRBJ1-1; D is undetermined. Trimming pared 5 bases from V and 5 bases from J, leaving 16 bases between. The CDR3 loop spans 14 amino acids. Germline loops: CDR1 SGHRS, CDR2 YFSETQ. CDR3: CASRSVKIETEAFF. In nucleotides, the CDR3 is TGCGCCAGCAGATCCGTAAAGATAGAAACTGAAGCTTTCTTT.

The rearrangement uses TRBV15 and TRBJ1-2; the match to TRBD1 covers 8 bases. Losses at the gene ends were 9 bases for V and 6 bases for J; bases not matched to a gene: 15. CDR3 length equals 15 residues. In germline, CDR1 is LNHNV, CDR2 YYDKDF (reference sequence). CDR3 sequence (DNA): TGTGCCACAAGGTCTCAGGGGGCGCTTCCGAATGGCTACACCTTC. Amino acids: CATRSQGALPNGYTF.

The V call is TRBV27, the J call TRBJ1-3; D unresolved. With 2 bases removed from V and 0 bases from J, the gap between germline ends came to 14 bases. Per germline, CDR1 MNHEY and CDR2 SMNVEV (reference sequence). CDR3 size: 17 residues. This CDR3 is CASSLGGPLSSGNTIYF. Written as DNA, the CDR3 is TGTGCCAGCAGTTTAGGAGGGCCTCTTAGCTCTGGAAACACCATATATTTT.

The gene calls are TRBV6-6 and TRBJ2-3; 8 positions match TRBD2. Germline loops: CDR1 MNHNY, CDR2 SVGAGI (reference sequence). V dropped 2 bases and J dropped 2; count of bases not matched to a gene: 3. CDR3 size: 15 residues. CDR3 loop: CASSYAGGFTDTQYF. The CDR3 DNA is TGTGCCAGCAGTTACGCGGGGGGCTTCACAGATACGCAGTATTTT.

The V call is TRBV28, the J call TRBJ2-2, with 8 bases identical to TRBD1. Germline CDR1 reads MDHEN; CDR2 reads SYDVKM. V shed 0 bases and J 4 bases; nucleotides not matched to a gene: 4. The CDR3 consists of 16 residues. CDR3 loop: CASSLWTGVGTGELFF. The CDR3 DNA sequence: TGTGCCAGCAGTTTATGGACAGGGGTAGGCACCGGGGAGCTGTTTTTT.

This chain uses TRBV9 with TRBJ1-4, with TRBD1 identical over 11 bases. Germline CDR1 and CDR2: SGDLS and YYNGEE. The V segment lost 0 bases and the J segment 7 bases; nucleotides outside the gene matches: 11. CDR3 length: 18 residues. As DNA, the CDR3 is TGTGCCAGCAGCGTAGGAGGGACAGGGGGTTCATTAAGTGAAAAACTGTTTTTT. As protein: CASSVGGTGGSLSEKLFF.

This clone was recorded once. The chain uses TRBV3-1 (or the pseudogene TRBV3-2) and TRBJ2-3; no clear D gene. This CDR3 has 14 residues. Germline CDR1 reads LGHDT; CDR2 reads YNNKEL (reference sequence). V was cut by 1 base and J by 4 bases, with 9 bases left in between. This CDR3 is CASSQVTEADTQYF. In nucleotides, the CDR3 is TGTGCCAGCAGCCAAGTCACCGAGGCAGATACGCAGTATTTT.

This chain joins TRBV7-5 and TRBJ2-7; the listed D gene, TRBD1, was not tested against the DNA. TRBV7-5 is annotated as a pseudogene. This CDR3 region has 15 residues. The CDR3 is CARSRRDSGPGEQYV. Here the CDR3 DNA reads TGTGCCAGAAGCCGCCGGGACAGCGGACCGGGGGAGCAGTACGTC.